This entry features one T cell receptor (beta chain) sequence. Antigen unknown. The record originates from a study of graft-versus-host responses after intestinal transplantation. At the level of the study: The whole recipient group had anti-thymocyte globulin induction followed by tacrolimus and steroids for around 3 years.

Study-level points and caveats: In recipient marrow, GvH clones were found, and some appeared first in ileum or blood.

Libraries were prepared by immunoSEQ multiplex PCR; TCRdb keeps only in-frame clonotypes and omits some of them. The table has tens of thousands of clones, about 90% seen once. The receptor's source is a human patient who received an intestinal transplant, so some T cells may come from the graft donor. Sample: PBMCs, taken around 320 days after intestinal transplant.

CDR3 amino acids: CATRDRGRGTEAFF. CDR3 DNA: TGTGCCACCCGGGACAGGGGGCGGGGGACTGAAGCTTTCTTT. The rearrangement uses TRBV4-2 and TRBJ1-1; 12 positions agree with TRBD1. V shed 10 bases, J shed 5 bases, and the junction held 8 bases outside the gene matches. Germline CDR1 is LGHNA and CDR2 is YNFKEQ. This CDR3 region has 14 residues.